One sample yielded the 14 T cell receptor beta chains listed below, sequenced in a study of T-cell reconstitution after alpha-beta-depleted transplantation in children. Unique molecular identifiers were incorporated into the prepared TCRbeta library. TCRdb reprocessed the PCR reads with MiXCR, giving one entry per CDR3 protein. The profile covers about 980,000 distinct CDR3 sequences, with under 30% appearing a single time and about 28% taken by the ten largest. The specimen comprised PBMCs, mostly from graft donor cells, sampled 360 days after TCRalphabeta/CD19-depleted stem cell transplant. The receptors derive from a boy younger than two who had a stem cell transplant for SCID, so the T cells may come from the graft donor.

This clonotype was counted a few times. The V and J genes are TRBV19 and TRBJ2-3; D is perhaps TRBD2 (5 bases). Per the germline V gene, CDR1 is LNHDA and CDR2 is SQIVND (reference sequence). The CDR3 contains 14 residues. Deletions cut 2 bases from V and 1 base from J, with 7 bases between. CDR3 region: CASSIFGGTDTQYF. The CDR3 DNA sequence: TGTGCCAGTAGTATATTCGGGGGCACAGATACGCAGTATTTT.

This clonotype has a count of ten or more. Here the CDR3 reads CASSDRLRNEQFF. Here the CDR3 DNA reads TGTGCCAGCAGCGATAGACTAAGGAATGAGCAGTTCTTC. This chain uses TRBV7-9 with TRBJ2-1; a possible D gene is TRBD2 (5 bases). CDR1 and CDR2 from the germline V gene are SEHNR and FQNEAQ (reference sequence). V lost 5 bases, J lost 7 bases, and 12 bases lay in between. This CDR3 is built from 13 residues.

This clonotype was seen a handful of times. The J gene is TRBJ1-4, the V gene TRBV5-1; D is undetermined. From germline, CDR1 is SGHRS and CDR2 YFSETQ. This CDR3 has 15 amino acids. Trimming cost V 1 base and J 7 bases, with 14 bases left between them. CDR3 amino acids: CASSLRPPSTEKLFF. CDR3 bases: TGCGCCAGCAGCTTGCGGCCCCCCAGCACTGAAAAACTGTTTTTT.

The rearrangement links TRBV6-2 or TRBV6-3 to TRBJ2-2; perhaps TRBD2 as D (6 bases). This CDR3 spans 14 amino acids. CDR1 and CDR2 (germline): MNHEY, SVGEGT. Between the trimmed V and J ends, which lost 7 bases and 2 bases, there was a span of 11 bases. The CDR3 nucleotides are TGTGCCAGCATACGGACTACAAACACCGGGGAGCTGTTTTTT. This encodes CASIRTTNTGELFF.

This clonotype appeared a few times. A read error may account for a junction end that differs from germline. This chain links TRBV4-2 with TRBJ2-1; tentatively, D is TRBD1 or TRBD2 (6 bases each). The length of the CDR3 is 13 residues. Germline V gives CDR1 LGHNA, CDR2 YNFKEQ. For the CDR3, the DNA is TGTGCCAGCAGCGAAGAGGAGGGGGGTGAGCAGTTCTTC. Translating gives CASSEEEGGEQFF.

J is TRBJ2-3 and V is TRBV5-1; the match to TRBD1 covers 8 bases. CDR3 length: 15 amino acids. CDR1 SGHRS and CDR2 YFSETQ come from the germline V gene. Losses at the gene ends were 2 bases for V and 2 bases for J; bases not matched to a gene: 4. The CDR3 reads CASSFLTGVTDTQYF. The CDR3 DNA is TGCGCCAGCAGCTTTCTGACAGGGGTCACAGATACGCAGTATTTT.

This CDR3 is CASSSGAPGTQYF. Written as DNA, the CDR3 is TGTGCCAGCAGCTCTGGGGCCCCAGGGACCCAGTACTTC. This rearrangement joins TRBV6-1 to TRBJ2-5; a weak D match, TRBD1 (5 bases). In germline, CDR1 is MNHNS, CDR2 SASEGT. CDR3 length: 13 residues. V was shortened by 6 bases and J by 7 bases, with 15 bases between the two germline ends.

The chain recombines TRBV18 with TRBJ2-1; no definite D call. V lost 5 bases and J lost 5, with 10 bases in between. The length of the CDR3 is 13 residues. In germline, CDR1 is KGHSH, CDR2 LQKENI. The CDR3 loop is CASSSYTDNEQFF. The CDR3 DNA reads TGTGCCAGCTCATCCTACACGGACAATGAGCAGTTCTTC.

The rearrangement uses TRBV25-1 and TRBJ2-7, with D possibly TRBD1 on 5 matching bases. The CDR3 is 16 residues long. In germline, CDR1 is MGHDK, CDR2 SYGVNS. V lost 3 bases and J 1 base, leaving 16 bases between the germline ends. DNA of the CDR3: TGTGCCAGCAGTGACAGGGCAACATCCCAGTCCTACGAGCAGTACTTC. Protein product: CASSDRATSQSYEQYF.

V gene TRBV4-1 combines with J gene TRBJ1-2; no clear D gene. CDR3 length: 13 residues. Germline V lookup: CDR1 MGHRA, CDR2 YSYEKL. Trimming took off 5 bases at V and 3 bases at J, with 10 bases between the two ends. The CDR3, as DNA: TGCGCCAGCAGCGAAACGACCTACTATGGCTACACCTTC. Translating it yields CASSETTYYGYTF.

This clonotype was detected a few times. V is TRBV6-2 or TRBV6-3 and J is TRBJ2-2; no reliable D call. Trimming took off 5 bases at V and 4 bases at J, with 11 bases between the two ends. CDR3 length equals 14 residues. Germline CDR1 and CDR2: MNHEY and SVGEGT. Here the CDR3 reads CASSPYMITGELFF. The CDR3 DNA reads as TGTGCCAGCAGTCCCTACATGATCACCGGGGAGCTGTTTTTT.

This clonotype has a handful of counts. This chain connects TRBV9 to TRBJ2-3; tentatively, D is TRBD1 or TRBD2 (6 bases each). The length of the CDR3 is 14 residues. The V gene lost 0 bases and the J gene lost 9 bases, with 14 bases spanning the gap. CDR1 is SGDLS and CDR2 is YYNGEE in the germline V gene. The CDR3 region is CASSVGGEGGTQYF. For the CDR3, the DNA is TGTGCCAGCAGCGTAGGAGGAGAAGGGGGGACGCAGTATTTT.

The chain links TRBV9 to TRBJ1-1; D uncertain. Germline values: CDR1 SGDLS, CDR2 YYNGEE. This CDR3 is 13 amino acids long. Between the trimmed V and J ends, which lost 2 bases and 3 bases, there was a span of 8 bases. CDR3: CASSVGAHTEAFF. CDR3 bases: TGTGCCAGCAGCGTCGGAGCCCACACTGAAGCTTTCTTT. Complete variable domain (other parts from reference TRBV9 and TRBJ1-1): DSGVTQTPKHLITATGQRVTLRCSPRSGDLSVYWYQQSLDQGLQFLIQYYNGEERAKGNILERFSAQQFPDLHSELNLSSLELGDSALYFCASSVGAHTEAFFGQGTRLTVV.

This clonotype has more than one count but fewer than ten. The rearrangement uses TRBV15 and TRBJ1-1; D is possibly TRBD1 (5 bases). Germline CDR1 reads LNHNV; CDR2 reads YYDKDF (reference sequence). The V and J ends lost 2 bases and 4 bases respectively, with 11 bases between them. The CDR3 covers 14 residues. In DNA form, the CDR3 reads TGTGCCACCAGCAGAAAACCCCAGGGCACTGAAGCTTTCTTT. Its protein is CATSRKPQGTEAFF.